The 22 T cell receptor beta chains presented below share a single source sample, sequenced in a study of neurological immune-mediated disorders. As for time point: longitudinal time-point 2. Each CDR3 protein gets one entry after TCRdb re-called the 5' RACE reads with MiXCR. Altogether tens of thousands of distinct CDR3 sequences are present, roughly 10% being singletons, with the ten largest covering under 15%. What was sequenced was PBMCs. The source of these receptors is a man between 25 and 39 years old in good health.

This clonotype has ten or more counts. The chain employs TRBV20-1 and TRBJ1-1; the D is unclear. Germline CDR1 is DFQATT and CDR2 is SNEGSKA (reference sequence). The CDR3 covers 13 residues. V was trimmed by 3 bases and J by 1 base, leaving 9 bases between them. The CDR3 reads CSASKDTNTEAFF. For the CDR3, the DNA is TGCAGTGCTAGTAAAGACACGAACACTGAAGCTTTCTTT.

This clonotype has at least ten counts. The CDR3 sequence: CSVEGQGWQETQYF. The CDR3 region has the DNA TGCAGCGTTGAAGGACAGGGCTGGCAAGAGACCCAGTACTTC. The rearrangement joins TRBV29-1 to TRBJ2-5; 7 bases map to TRBD1. Trimming took 1 base from V and 2 from J; bases not matched to a gene: 4. The CDR3 loop spans 14 amino acids. Germline CDR1 and CDR2: SQVTM and ANQGSEA.

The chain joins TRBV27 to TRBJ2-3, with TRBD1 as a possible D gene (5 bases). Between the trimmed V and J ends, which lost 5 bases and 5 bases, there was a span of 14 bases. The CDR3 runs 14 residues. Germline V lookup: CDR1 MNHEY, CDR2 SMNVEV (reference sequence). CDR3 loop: CASSPLRAEDTQYF. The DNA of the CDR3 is TGTGCCAGCAGTCCACTCAGGGCTGAAGATACGCAGTATTTT.

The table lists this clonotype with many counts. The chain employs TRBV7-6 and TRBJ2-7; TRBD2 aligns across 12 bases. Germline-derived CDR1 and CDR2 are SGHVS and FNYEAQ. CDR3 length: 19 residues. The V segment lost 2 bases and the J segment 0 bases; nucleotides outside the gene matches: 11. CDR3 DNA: TGTGCCAGCAGCTTAAGGTCTAGCGGGAGGGCCTTCGACTCCTACGAGCAGTACTTC. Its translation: CASSLRSSGRAFDSYEQYF.

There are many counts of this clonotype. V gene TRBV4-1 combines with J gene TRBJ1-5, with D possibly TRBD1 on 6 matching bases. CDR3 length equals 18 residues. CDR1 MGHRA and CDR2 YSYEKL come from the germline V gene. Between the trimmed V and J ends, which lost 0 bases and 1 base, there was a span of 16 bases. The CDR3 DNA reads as TGCGCCAGCAGCCAAGACTGGAACAGGGTTTTGAGCAATCAGCCCCAGCATTTT. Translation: CASSQDWNRVLSNQPQHF.

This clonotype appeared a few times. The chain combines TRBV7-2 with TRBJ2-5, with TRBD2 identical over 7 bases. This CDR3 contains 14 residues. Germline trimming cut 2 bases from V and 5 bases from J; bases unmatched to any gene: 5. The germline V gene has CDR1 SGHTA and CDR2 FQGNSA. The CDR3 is CASSLSAGVETQYF. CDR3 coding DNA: TGTGCCAGCAGCTTATCCGCGGGAGTGGAGACCCAGTACTTC.

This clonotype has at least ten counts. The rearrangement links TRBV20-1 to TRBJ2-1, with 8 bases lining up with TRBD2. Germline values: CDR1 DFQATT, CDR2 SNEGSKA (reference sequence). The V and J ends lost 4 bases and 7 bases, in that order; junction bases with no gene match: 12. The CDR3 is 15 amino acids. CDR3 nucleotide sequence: TGCAGTGCTATTAATACCGCGGGAGGACGAAATGAGCAGTTCTTC. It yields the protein CSAINTAGGRNEQFF.

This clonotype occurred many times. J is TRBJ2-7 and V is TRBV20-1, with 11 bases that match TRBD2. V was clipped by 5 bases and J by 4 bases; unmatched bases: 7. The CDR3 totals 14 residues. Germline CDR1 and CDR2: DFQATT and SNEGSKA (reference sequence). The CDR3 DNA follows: TGCAGTGCTGCCGGGACTAGCGGTTCATACGAGCAGTACTTC. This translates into CSAAGTSGSYEQYF.

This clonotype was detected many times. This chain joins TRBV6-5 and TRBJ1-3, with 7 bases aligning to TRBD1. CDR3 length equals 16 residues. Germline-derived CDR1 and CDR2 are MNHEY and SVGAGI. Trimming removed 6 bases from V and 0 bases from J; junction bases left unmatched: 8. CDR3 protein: CASSQPRGLSGNTIYF. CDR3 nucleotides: TGTGCCAGCAGCCAACCTAGGGGGCTCTCTGGAAACACCATATATTTT.

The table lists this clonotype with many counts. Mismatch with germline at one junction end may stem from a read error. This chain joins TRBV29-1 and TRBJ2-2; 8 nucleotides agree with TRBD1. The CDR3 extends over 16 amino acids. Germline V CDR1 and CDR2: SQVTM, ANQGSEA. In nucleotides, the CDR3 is TGCAGCGTACCTGGGACAGGCGAAACCAACACCGAGGAGCTGTTTTTT. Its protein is CSVPGTGETNTEELFF.

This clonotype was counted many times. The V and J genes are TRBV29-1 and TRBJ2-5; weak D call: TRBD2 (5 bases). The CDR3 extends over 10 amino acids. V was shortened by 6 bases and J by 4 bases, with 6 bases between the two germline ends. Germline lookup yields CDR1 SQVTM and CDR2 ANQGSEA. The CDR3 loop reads CSVAGETQYF. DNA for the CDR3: TGCAGCGTGGCGGGAGAGACCCAGTACTTC.

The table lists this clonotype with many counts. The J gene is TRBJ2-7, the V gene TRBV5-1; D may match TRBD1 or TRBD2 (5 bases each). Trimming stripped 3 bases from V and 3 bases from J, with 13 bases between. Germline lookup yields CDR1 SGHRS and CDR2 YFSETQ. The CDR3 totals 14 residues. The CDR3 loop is CASSSPGRNYEQYF. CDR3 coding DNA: TGCGCCAGCAGCTCGCCGGGACGGAACTACGAGCAGTACTTC.

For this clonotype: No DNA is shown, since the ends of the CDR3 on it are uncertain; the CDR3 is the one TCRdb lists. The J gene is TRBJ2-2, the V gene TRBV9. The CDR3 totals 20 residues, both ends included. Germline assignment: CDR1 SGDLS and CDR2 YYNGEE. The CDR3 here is CASSIYLCSVELRNTGELFF.

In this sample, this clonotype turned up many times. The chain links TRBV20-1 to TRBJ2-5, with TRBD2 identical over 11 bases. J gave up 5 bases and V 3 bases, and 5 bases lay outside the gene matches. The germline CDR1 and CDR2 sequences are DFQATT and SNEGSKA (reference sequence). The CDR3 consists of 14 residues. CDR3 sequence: CSASSGRALETQYF. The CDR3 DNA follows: TGCAGTGCTAGTAGCGGGAGGGCCTTGGAGACCCAGTACTTC.

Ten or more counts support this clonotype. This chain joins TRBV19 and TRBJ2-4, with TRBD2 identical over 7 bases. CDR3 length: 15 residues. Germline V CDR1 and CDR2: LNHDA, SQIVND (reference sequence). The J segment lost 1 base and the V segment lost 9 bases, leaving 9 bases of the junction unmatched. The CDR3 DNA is TGTGCCAGCAATACCGGGGGGTTGGCCAAAAACATTCAGTACTTC. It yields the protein CASNTGGLAKNIQYF.

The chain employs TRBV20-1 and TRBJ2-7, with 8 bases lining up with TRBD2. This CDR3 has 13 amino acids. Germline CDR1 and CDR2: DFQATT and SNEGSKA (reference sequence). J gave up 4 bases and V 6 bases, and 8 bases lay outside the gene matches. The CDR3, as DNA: TGCAGTGCCAAAAGCGGGAGAGTGTACGAGCAGTACTTC. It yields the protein CSAKSGRVYEQYF.

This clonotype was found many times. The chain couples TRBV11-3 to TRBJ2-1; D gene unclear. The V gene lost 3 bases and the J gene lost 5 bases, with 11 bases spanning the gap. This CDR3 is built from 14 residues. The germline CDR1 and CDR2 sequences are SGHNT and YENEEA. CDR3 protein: CASSFRTGHNEQFF. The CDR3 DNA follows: TGTGCCAGCAGCTTCCGGACCGGCCACAATGAGCAGTTCTTC.

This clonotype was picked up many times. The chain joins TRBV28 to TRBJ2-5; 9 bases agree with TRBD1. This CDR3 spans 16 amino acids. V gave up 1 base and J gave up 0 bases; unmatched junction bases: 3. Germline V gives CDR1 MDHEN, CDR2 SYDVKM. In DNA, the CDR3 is TGTGCCAGCAGTTTATCGACAGGGGGACACCAAGAGACCCAGTACTTC. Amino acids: CASSLSTGGHQETQYF.

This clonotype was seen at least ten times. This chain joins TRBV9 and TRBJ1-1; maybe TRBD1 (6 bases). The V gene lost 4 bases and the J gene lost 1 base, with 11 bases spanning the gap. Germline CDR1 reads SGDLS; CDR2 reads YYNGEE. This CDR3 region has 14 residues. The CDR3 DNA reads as TGTGCCAGCAGCCTAGGGGGGGGGAACACTGAAGCTTTCTTT. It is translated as CASSLGGGNTEAFF.

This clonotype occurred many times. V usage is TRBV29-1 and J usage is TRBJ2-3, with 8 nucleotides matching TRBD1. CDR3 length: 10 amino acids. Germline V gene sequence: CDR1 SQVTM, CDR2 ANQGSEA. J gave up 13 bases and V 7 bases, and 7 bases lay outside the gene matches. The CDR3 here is CSAGQDREYF. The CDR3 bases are TGCAGCGCGGGACAGGACCGCGAGTATTTT.

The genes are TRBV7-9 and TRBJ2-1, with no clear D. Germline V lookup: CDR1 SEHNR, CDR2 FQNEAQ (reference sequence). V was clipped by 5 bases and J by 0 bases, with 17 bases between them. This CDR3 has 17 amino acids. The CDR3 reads CASSPPLISDSYNEQFF. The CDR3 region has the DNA TGTGCCAGCAGCCCCCCCCTTATCAGCGACTCCTACAATGAGCAGTTCTTC.

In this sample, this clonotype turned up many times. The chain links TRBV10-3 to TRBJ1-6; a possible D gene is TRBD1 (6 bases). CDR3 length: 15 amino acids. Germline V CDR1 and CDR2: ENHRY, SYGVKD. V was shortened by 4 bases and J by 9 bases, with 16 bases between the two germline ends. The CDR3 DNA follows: TGTGCCATCAGTGCCTCGGCCCAGGGGAGTTCACCCCTCCACTTT. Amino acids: CAISASAQGSSPLHF.